Described below is a single T cell receptor beta chain sequence and its context. Just one base apart from a much larger clone, this may be a read error. These data come from a study of regulatory T cells in long-lasting Graves disease. Building the TCR beta libraries relied on iRepertoire HTBI primers, and CDR3 regions underwent Arm-PCR. TCRdb re-derived calls from the multiplex PCR reads in MiXCR, one entry per CDR3 protein. This sample has approximately 230,000 distinct CDR3 sequences, with 15% to 20% found just once. Time point specified: newly diagnosed GD, antithyroid drugs for less than 3 months. PBMCs were the source of the RNA used for TCR sequencing. Sequenced here: peripheral blood mononuclear cells (PBMCs), sampled at new diagnosis, from a patient treated with antithyroid drugs. The receptor comes from a female donor with Graves disease.

The CDR3 here is CSARIGASGYEQFF. The DNA of the CDR3 is TGCAGTGCCCGAATTGGGGCTAGCGGATACGAGCAGTTCTTC. The genes are TRBV20-1 and TRBJ2-1, with TRBD2 matching 7 bases. Losses at the gene ends were 6 bases for V and 10 bases for J; bases not matched to a gene: 15. The V gene's germline CDR1 is DFQATT and CDR2 SNEGSKA (reference sequence). The CDR3 contains 14 residues.